This TCR beta chain derives from a study of blood T cell repertoires in COVID-19. Trimming pared 4 bases from V and 7 bases from J, leaving 19 bases between. Per the germline V gene, CDR1 is MGHRA and CDR2 is YSYEKL. The CDR3 runs 15 residues. Authors' analysis steps: Amplification of reference gene primers provided the estimated nucleated cell counts. Assay: immunoSEQ multiplex PCR; the TCRdb copy retains only in-frame clones and omits some. V and J calls and clone size are those listed in that table; D and trimming were worked out from the DNA. The profile shows over 600,000 clones, around 90% of them singletons.

The origin of this receptor is a woman in her late teens or twenties with acute or convalescent COVID-19. The genes are TRBV4-1 and TRBJ1-2, with D maybe TRBD1 (6 bases). Sequences were obtained from peripheral blood. The CDR3: CASSRTDRDMRGYTF. The CDR3 coding sequence is TGCGCCAGCAGCCGGACGGACAGAGACATGCGTGGCTACACCTTC.